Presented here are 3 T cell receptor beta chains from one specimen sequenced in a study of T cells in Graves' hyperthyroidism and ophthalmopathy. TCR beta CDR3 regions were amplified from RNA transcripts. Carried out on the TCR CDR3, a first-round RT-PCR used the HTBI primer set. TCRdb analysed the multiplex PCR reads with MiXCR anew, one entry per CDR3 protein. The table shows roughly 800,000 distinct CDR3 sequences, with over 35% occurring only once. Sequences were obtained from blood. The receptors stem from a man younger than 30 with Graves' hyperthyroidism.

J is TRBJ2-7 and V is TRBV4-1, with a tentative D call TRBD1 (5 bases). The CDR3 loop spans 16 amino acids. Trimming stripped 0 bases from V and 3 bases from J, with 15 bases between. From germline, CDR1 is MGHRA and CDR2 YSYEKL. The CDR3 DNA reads TGCGCCAGCAGCCAAGACCTGACAGAAGAGAACTACGAGCAGTACTTC. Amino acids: CASSQDLTEENYEQYF.

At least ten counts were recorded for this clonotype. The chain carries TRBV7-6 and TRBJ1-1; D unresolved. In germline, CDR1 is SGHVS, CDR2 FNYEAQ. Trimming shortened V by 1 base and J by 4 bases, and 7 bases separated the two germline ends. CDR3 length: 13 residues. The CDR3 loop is CASSLGYGTEAFF. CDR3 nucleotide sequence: TGTGCCAGCAGCTTAGGATATGGCACTGAAGCTTTCTTT.

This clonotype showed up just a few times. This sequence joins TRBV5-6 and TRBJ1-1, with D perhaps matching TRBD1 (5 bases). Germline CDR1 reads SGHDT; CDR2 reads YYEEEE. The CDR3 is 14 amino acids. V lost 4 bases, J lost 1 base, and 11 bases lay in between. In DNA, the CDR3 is TGTGCCAGCAGCGCATGGACACCGAACACTGAAGCTTTCTTT. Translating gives CASSAWTPNTEAFF.